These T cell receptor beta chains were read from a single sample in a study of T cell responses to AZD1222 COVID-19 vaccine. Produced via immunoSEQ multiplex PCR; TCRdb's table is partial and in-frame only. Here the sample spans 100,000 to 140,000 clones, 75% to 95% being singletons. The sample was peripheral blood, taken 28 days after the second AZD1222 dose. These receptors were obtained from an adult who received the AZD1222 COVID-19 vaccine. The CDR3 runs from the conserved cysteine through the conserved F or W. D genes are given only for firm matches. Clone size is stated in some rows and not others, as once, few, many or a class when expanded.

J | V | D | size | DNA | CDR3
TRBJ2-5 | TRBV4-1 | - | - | TGCGCCAGCAGCCAAGATTTCGAGTTGGAGAAGACCCAGTACTTC | CASSQDFELEKTQYF
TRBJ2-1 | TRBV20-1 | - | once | TGCAGTGCTAGTCTGCAATACAATGAGCAGTTCTTC | CSASLQYNEQFF
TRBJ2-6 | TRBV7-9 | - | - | TGTGCAAGTTGGGCGAGCTCTGGGGCCAACGTCCTGACTTTC | CASWASSGANVLTF
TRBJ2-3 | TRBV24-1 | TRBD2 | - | TGTGCCACCAGCCCGACTAGCGGGGGGGCAGATACGCAGTATTTT | CATSPTSGGADTQYF
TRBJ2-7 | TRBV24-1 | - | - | TGTGCCACCAGTGGCTGGCCTCGGGAACCCCACGAGCAGTACTTC | CATSGWPREPHEQYF
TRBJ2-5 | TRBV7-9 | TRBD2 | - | TGTGCCAGCAGCCGTTTCCTAGCGGGGGAAGAGACCCAGTACTTC | CASSRFLAGEETQYF
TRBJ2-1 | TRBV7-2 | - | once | TGTGCCAGCAGTACTAGCTACCCCTACAATGAGCAGTTCTTC | CASSTSYPYNEQFF
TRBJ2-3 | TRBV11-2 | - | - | TGTGCCAGCAGCTTCTCGGCGGGGCGCACAGATACGCAGTATTTT | CASSFSAGRTDTQYF
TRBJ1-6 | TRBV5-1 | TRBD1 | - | TGCGCCAGCAGCCCGGACCCCGGGACAGGGTACTATAATTCACCCCTCCACTTT | CASSPDPGTGYYNSPLHF
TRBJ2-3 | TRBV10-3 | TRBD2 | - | TGTGCCAGTGGACTAGCGGGTGTTAGAGATACGCAGTATTTT | CASGLAGVRDTQYF
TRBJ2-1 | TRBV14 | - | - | TGTGCCAGCAGCCAAGAGGGACTTCTGTCCTACAATGAGCAGTTCTTC | CASSQEGLLSYNEQFF
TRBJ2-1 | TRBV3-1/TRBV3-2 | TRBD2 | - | TGTGCCAGCAGCCAAGGGCTAGCGGGGGGGAGCGAGCAGTTCTTC | CASSQGLAGGSEQFF
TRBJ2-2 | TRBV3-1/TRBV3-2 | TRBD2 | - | TGTGCCAGCAGCCAAGGTTTACTAGCGGGAGCGAACGGGGAGCTGTTTTTT | CASSQGLLAGANGELFF
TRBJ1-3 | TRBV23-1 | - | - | TGCGCCAGTAATATGCCTGGAAACACCATATATTTT | CASNMPGNTIYF
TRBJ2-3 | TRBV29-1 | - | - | TGCAGCGTTGCGACCTCCACAGATACGCAGTATTTT | CSVATSTDTQYF
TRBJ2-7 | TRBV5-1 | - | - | TGCGCCAGCAGCTTGGACAGTACCTCGACCTACGAGCAGTACTTC | CASSLDSTSTYEQYF
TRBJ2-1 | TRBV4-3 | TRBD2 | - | TGCGCCAGCAGCCAAGATCGGGCTAGCGGGAGTAATGAGCAGTTCTTC | CASSQDRASGSNEQFF
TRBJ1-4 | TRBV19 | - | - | TGTGCCAGTAGTATAGACATTGGGGGACCTAATGAAAAACTGTTTTTT | CASSIDIGGPNEKLFF
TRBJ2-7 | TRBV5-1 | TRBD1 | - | TGCGCCAGCAGCCCGGCAGGGGGTCAAACCTACGAGCAGTACTTC | CASSPAGGQTYEQYF
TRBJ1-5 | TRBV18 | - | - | TGTGCCAGCTCACCGCAGGCTAGCAATCAGCCCCAGCATTTT | CASSPQASNQPQHF